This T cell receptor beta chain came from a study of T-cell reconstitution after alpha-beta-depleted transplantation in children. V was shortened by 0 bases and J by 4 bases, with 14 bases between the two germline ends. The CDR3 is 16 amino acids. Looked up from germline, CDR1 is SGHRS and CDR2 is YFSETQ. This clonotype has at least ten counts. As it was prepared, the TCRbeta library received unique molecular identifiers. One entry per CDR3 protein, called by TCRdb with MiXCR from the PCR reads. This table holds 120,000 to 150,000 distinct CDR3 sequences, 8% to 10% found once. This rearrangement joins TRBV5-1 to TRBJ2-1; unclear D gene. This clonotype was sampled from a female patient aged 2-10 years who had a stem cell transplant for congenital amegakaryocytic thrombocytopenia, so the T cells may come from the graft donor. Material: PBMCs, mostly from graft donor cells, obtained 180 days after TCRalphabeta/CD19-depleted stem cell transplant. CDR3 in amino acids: CASSLDSRKDYNEQFF. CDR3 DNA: TGCGCCAGCAGCTTGGATTCTAGGAAGGATTACAATGAGCAGTTCTTC. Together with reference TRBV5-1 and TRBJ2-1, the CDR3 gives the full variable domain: KAGVTQTPRYLIKTRGQQVTLSCSPISGHRSVSWYQQTPGQGLQFLFEYFSETQRNKGNFPGRFSGRQFSNSRSEMNVSTLELGDSALYLCASSLDSRKDYNEQFFGPGTRLTVL.